This T cell receptor beta chain was retrieved from a study of blood T cell repertoires in COVID-19. Profiling relied on immunoSEQ multiplex PCR, and the TCRdb table lists in-frame clones only, not all of them. This sample has roughly 290,000 clones, with more than 75% found just once. The sequenced sample consisted of peripheral blood. This TCR derives from a woman aged 45-65 years who had recovered from COVID-19.

The CDR3 region has the DNA TGTGCCAGCAGTTACTCAGGCGGGAGGAACACCGGGGAGCTGTTTTTT. Translated, it gives CASSYSGGRNTGELFF. The rearrangement joins TRBV6-2 or TRBV6-3 to TRBJ2-2; 7 nucleotides line up with TRBD2. Trimming took 0 bases from V and 1 from J; bases not matched to a gene: 2. Germline CDR1 MNHEY, CDR2 SVGEGT. The CDR3 totals 16 residues.